This T cell receptor (beta chain) was recorded in a study of Graves' ophthalmopathy and Graves' hyperthyroidism. Germline V CDR1 and CDR2: ENHRY, SYGVKD. Deletions cut 11 bases from V and 0 bases from J, with 20 bases between. The CDR3 sequence is 16 residues long. CDR3 regions of TCR beta were amplified from RNA transcripts. The first-round RT-PCR employed HTBI primers together with the Qiagen OneStep RT-PCR kit. A multiplex PCR was then performed as the second round. TCRdb redid the calling of the multiplex PCR reads with MiXCR, one entry per CDR3 protein. This table has about 550,000 distinct CDR3 sequences, approximately 37% appearing once.

The chain employs TRBV10-3 and TRBJ1-3; D not resolved. This receptor was obtained from an adult man with Graves' hyperthyroidism. Material: peripheral blood or thyroid tissue (not recorded which). CDR3 in amino acids: CAGSYLQPGSGNTIYF. DNA for the CDR3: TGTGCCGGCAGTTACCTTCAACCCGGCTCTGGAAACACCATATATTTT.